This T cell receptor beta chain was captured by sequencing in a study of early T cells in non-severe SARS-CoV-2 infection. Overall study: Unsorted whole-blood RNA was sequenced in bulk, leaving chains unpaired.

The CDR3 consists of 14 residues. The V gene's germline CDR1 is SGHRS and CDR2 YFSETQ. The junction had 2 bases not matched to a gene; V was cut back by 7 bases and J by 1 base. Study outcomes and limitations: CD4 and private specificities were missed by VDJdb matching, which favored anti-spike CD8 responses.

Attached unique molecular identifiers marked individual cDNA molecules. TCRdb reanalysed the 5' RACE reads using MiXCR and keeps one entry per CDR3 protein. The data hold approximately 28,000 distinct CDR3 sequences, with approximately 4.1% observed a single time. This clonotype turned up a few times. The antigen is not known. The material sequenced was whole blood. This chain joins TRBV5-1 and TRBJ2-3; 11 nucleotides align to TRBD2. The TCR was taken from an adult who was a healthcare worker with PCR-confirmed SARS-CoV-2 infection or an uninfected control (not recorded which). The CDR3 loop is CASGTSGGTDTQYF. The CDR3 DNA follows: TGCGCCAGCGGGACTAGCGGAGGCACAGATACGCAGTATTTT.